These 23 T cell receptor beta chains share one sample of origin, sequenced in a study of blood T cell repertoires in COVID-19. The data were produced by immunoSEQ multiplex PCR, yet TCRdb's version contains in-frame clones alone and is incomplete. Of roughly 260,000 clones detected, 82% appear once; the ten largest clones hold around 2.9%. Sequencing was done on a sample of peripheral blood. The receptor set was obtained from a woman younger than 35 with acute or convalescent COVID-19.

This chain links TRBV7-9 with TRBJ2-3, with a possible D match to TRBD1 (5 bases). V lost 4 bases and J lost 1, with 9 bases in between. This CDR3 has 14 amino acids. The germline gives CDR1 SEHNR, CDR2 FQNEAQ (reference sequence). In DNA, the CDR3 is TGTGCCAGCAGCTCCCTGGGGCGCACAGATACGCAGTATTTT. It is translated as CASSSLGRTDTQYF.

The V gene is TRBV4-3, the J gene TRBJ2-3; tentatively, D is TRBD1 (6 bases). The CDR3 length is 16 residues. Germline V gives CDR1 LGHNA, CDR2 YSLEER. V lost 0 bases, J lost 2 bases, and 12 bases lay in between. The CDR3 protein is CASSQDTTGLTDTQYF. CDR3 coding DNA: TGCGCCAGCAGCCAAGATACCACAGGGCTCACAGATACGCAGTATTTT.

This chain links TRBV7-8 with TRBJ2-7; D uncertain. Trimming removed 5 bases at V and 11 bases at J, with 25 bases between. The germline V gene has CDR1 SGHVS and CDR2 FQNEAQ. The CDR3 is made up of 15 amino acids. The CDR3 DNA follows: TGTGCCAGCAGCCCGAACTTCCAGGCCCTTAGGAATAAGTACTTC. Amino acid sequence: CASSPNFQALRNKYF.

The chain is built from TRBV29-1 and TRBJ2-1; TRBD2 agrees at 12 bases. CDR1 and CDR2 from the germline V gene are SQVTM and ANQGSEA. The ends lost 5 bases at V and 6 bases at J; junction bases unmatched: 8. The CDR3 has 15 residues. The CDR3 region is CSVSSTSGSINEQFF. For the CDR3, the DNA is TGCAGCGTTTCCTCGACTAGCGGGAGTATCAATGAGCAGTTCTTC.

This clone was counted only a few times. The gene calls are TRBV4-1 and TRBJ2-5, with 7 bases that match TRBD1. V trimming: 0 bases; J trimming: 4 bases; junction bases outside the gene matches: 8. CDR1 and CDR2 from the germline V gene are MGHRA and YSYEKL. The CDR3 spans 16 residues. The CDR3 loop is CASSQDLTGSRETQYF. As DNA, the CDR3 is TGCGCCAGCAGCCAAGATCTGACAGGGTCTAGAGAGACCCAGTACTTC.

The gene calls are TRBV14 and TRBJ1-1; D gene ambiguous. From germline, CDR1 is SGHDN and CDR2 FVKESK. The CDR3 is 14 residues long. With 0 bases removed from V and 1 base from J, the gap between germline ends came to 6 bases. The CDR3, as DNA: TGTGCCAGCAGCCAAGATATGAGGAACACTGAAGCTTTCTTT. Translating it yields CASSQDMRNTEAFF.

The chain employs TRBV7-8 and TRBJ1-2; D perhaps matches TRBD1 (6 bases). Germline CDR1 reads SGHVS; CDR2 reads FQNEAQ. V was trimmed by 5 bases and J by 7 bases, leaving 14 bases between them. This CDR3 has 13 residues. The CDR3 region is CASSILQGFGYTF. CDR3 coding DNA: TGTGCCAGCAGCATCCTCCAGGGGTTTGGCTACACCTTC.

This chain connects TRBV7-9 to TRBJ2-3; possible D gene TRBD1, 6 bases. The ends were cut back, 1 base at V and 6 bases at J, with 14 bases in the middle. CDR1 is SEHNR, CDR2 FQNEAQ, per germline (reference sequence). The CDR3 runs 15 residues. Here the CDR3 DNA reads TGTGCCAGCAGCTTAGTGGCAGGGGAGCTGGATACGCAGTATTTT. Its translation: CASSLVAGELDTQYF.

The gene calls are TRBV19 and TRBJ1-2; 7 bases line up with TRBD1. The CDR3 consists of 14 residues. Germline V gene lookup returns CDR1 LNHDA and CDR2 SQIVND (reference sequence). V was pared by 7 bases and J by 4 bases, with 9 bases of the junction left unmatched. The CDR3 DNA reads TGTGCCAGTAAACCGGGACAGATAGTCTATGGCTACACCTTC. As protein: CASKPGQIVYGYTF.

The genes are TRBV3-1 (or the pseudogene TRBV3-2) and TRBJ2-1, with 10 bases aligning to TRBD2. The CDR3 extends over 14 amino acids. With 3 bases clipped from V and 9 bases from J, the junction kept 5 bases outside the gene matches. Per germline, CDR1 LGHDT and CDR2 YNNKEL (reference sequence). CDR3 loop: CASSHSGRAFEQFF. CDR3 DNA: TGTGCCAGCAGCCACAGCGGGAGGGCCTTTGAGCAGTTCTTC.

Written as DNA, the CDR3 is TGTGCCAGCAGTTACTCAACTCGGTGGGGCTACACCTTC. Translating gives CASSYSTRWGYTF. The chain joins TRBV6-5 to TRBJ1-2; no firm D call. With 0 bases removed from V and 8 bases from J, the gap between germline ends came to 10 bases. The CDR3 has 13 residues. From germline, CDR1 is MNHEY and CDR2 SVGAGI.

This clone was detected only a few times. The chain links TRBV19 to TRBJ2-1; 13 bases line up with TRBD2. This CDR3 comprises 17 residues. Germline V gene data show CDR1 as LNHDA and CDR2 as SQIVND (reference sequence). The V and J ends lost 6 bases and 9 bases, in that order; junction bases with no gene match: 14. CDR3 loop: CASRRLAGGPRGVEQFF. The CDR3 DNA is TGTGCCAGTAGAAGACTAGCGGGAGGACCAAGGGGGGTTGAGCAGTTCTTC.

The chain employs TRBV2 and TRBJ1-4, with D perhaps TRBD1 (5 bases). V dropped 8 bases and J dropped 0 bases, with 13 bases sitting between them. Germline CDR1 is SNHLY and CDR2 is FYNNEI. CDR3 length equals 15 residues. CDR3 sequence reads: CASEQVHATNEKLFF. DNA for the CDR3: TGTGCCAGCGAACAGGTGCATGCAACTAATGAAAAACTGTTTTTT.

The V and J genes are TRBV5-1 and TRBJ1-1; D is unclear. This CDR3 comprises 14 residues. Trimming took off 6 bases at V and 3 bases at J, with 15 bases between the two ends. In germline, CDR1 is SGHRS, CDR2 YFSETQ. The CDR3 loop reads CASTLTRADTEAFF. The DNA of the CDR3 is TGCGCCAGCACCCTTACGAGGGCTGACACTGAAGCTTTCTTT.

The CDR3 DNA reads as TGTGCCAGCAGTTATGCGGGAGGGCCTTTCGAGCAGTACTTC. Its protein product is CASSYAGGPFEQYF. This chain links TRBV6-2 or TRBV6-3 with TRBJ2-7; the match to TRBD2 covers 9 bases. The CDR3 spans 14 residues. Germline V lookup: CDR1 MNHEY, CDR2 SVGEGT. The V segment lost 3 bases and the J segment 6 bases; nucleotides outside the gene matches: 6.

The chain links TRBV25-1 to TRBJ2-2, with TRBD2 as a possible D gene (7 bases). Trimming took off 1 base at V and 5 bases at J, with 11 bases between the two ends. The germline gives CDR1 MGHDK, CDR2 SYGVNS. The CDR3 loop spans 15 amino acids. CDR3 DNA: TGTGCCAGCAGTGAATGGAGGGGGGGGACCGGGGAGCTGTTTTTT. Translation gives CASSEWRGGTGELFF.

This clone was detected a few times. V usage is TRBV7-9 and J usage is TRBJ2-5, with 7 bases lining up with TRBD2. The J segment lost 4 bases and the V segment lost 5 bases, leaving 13 bases of the junction unmatched. Germline loops: CDR1 SEHNR, CDR2 FQNEAQ (reference sequence). This CDR3 comprises 16 residues. The DNA of the CDR3 is TGTGCCAGCAGCCCCCTTTACACTAGCGTAGGAGAGACCCAGTACTTC. It encodes CASSPLYTSVGETQYF.

The V call is TRBV21-1, the J call TRBJ2-7; the table's D call, TRBD1, was not checked against the DNA. TRBV21-1 is given as a pseudogene. There are 14 residues in the CDR3. The CDR3 sequence: CASSNRDNTYEQYF. The CDR3 DNA is TGTGCCAGCAGCAACCGGGACAATACCTACGAGCAGTACTTC.

This clone turned up a few times. CDR3 loop: CASSQDPTTGRRETQYF. The CDR3 DNA sequence: TGCGCCAGCAGCCAAGACCCGACGACAGGGCGGCGAGAGACCCAGTACTTC. J is TRBJ2-5 and V is TRBV4-3; TRBD1 agrees at 7 bases. V shed 0 bases and J 4 bases; nucleotides not matched to a gene: 11. The germline V gene encodes CDR1 LGHNA and CDR2 YSLEER. There are 17 residues in the CDR3.

This chain connects TRBV5-6 to TRBJ2-5; D gene uncertain. V gave up 4 bases and J gave up 0 bases, with 16 bases separating them. Germline V lookup: CDR1 SGHDT, CDR2 YYEEEE. There are 16 residues in the CDR3. CDR3 region: CASSTPGFLYQETQYF. In DNA form, the CDR3 reads TGTGCCAGCAGCACGCCAGGCTTCCTGTACCAAGAGACCCAGTACTTC.

This clone has a handful of counts. The chain joins TRBV12-3 or TRBV12-4 to TRBJ2-2, with 8 bases lining up with TRBD1. The trim removed 5 bases at V and 8 bases at J, leaving 4 bases unmatched. This CDR3 contains 13 residues. The CDR3 region has the DNA TGTGCCAGCAGTCAGGGGGCTTGGGGGGAGCTGTTTTTT. It encodes CASSQGAWGELFF.

In its sample, this clone was seen a few times. The gene calls are TRBV7-9 and TRBJ2-1, with 7 bases that match TRBD2. Unmatched junction bases numbered 14, after V lost 2 bases and J lost 4 bases. CDR3 length: 18 amino acids. Per the germline V gene, CDR1 is SEHNR and CDR2 is FQNEAQ (reference sequence). The CDR3 region is CASSLPTSAATFYNEQFF. The CDR3 DNA follows: TGTGCCAGCAGCTTACCTACTAGCGCGGCAACCTTTTACAATGAGCAGTTCTTC.

This chain joins TRBV5-5 and TRBJ2-7; TRBD1 aligns across 8 bases. J was trimmed by 4 bases and V by 0 bases; bases with no gene match: 3. The CDR3 runs to 14 residues. Germline V gene lookup returns CDR1 SGHKS and CDR2 YYEKEE (reference sequence). In DNA, the CDR3 is TGTGCCAGCAGCTTGGTCACAGGGGGTTACGAGCAGTACTTC. Translated: CASSLVTGGYEQYF.